Listed below are T cell receptor beta chains from one sample, sequenced in a study of T cell changes during pregnancy in multiple sclerosis. Repertoires were generated with immunoSEQ multiplex PCR, while TCRdb's copy carries only in-frame clones and drops some. There are tens of thousands of clones in the sample; roughly 92% occur only once, and roughly 2.1% lies in the top ten. The sequenced sample was peripheral blood, obtained in the second trimester of pregnancy. These TCRs come from a female donor with multiple sclerosis, enrolled in a pregnancy study. The CDR3 runs from the conserved cysteine through the conserved F or W. D genes are given only for firm matches. Rows give clone size only sometimes, using once, few, many, or a class for an expanded clone.

length | D | size | J | V | DNA | CDR3
15 | . | . | TRBJ2-7 | TRBV29-1 | TGCAGCGTCCTGCGCTTAGGGCAGGGGCGTTACGAGCAGTACTTC | CSVLRLGQGRYEQYF
14 | TRBD1 | . | TRBJ1-2 | TRBV28 | TGTGCCACCCGCAAGGGACAGGGTAGTCAGGGCTACACCTTC | CATRKGQGSQGYTF
17 | . | . | TRBJ1-2 | TRBV6-1 | TGTGCCAGCAGTGGACATTCTGACAGACAAACTAACTATGGCTACACCTTC | CASSGHSDRQTNYGYTF
14 | TRBD2 | . | TRBJ2-5 | TRBV5-1 | TGCGCCAGCAGCTTGAATAGCGGGGGGCAGACCCAGTACTTC | CASSLNSGGQTQYF
13 | . | . | TRBJ2-5 | TRBV7-3 | TGTGCCAGCAGCCAAGGACAAGTGGAGACCCAGTACTTC | CASSQGQVETQYF
13 | . | . | TRBJ2-1 | TRBV11-3 | TGTGCCAGCAGCTCCCGACAGGTGTCTGAGCAGTTCTTC | CASSSRQVSEQFF
19 | . | . | TRBJ2-5 | TRBV9 | TGTGCCAGCAGCGTAGGATTCGAAGGCGTGGAGCTCCATCAAGGGACCCAGTACTTC | CASSVGFEGVELHQGTQYF
13 | TRBD2 | . | TRBJ2-7 | TRBV6-4 | TGTGCCAGCAGTGAACGCGGGGGGGGCGAGCAGTACTTC | CASSERGGGEQYF
14 | . | . | TRBJ1-3 | TRBV7-2 | TGTGCCAGCAGCTTTTTGAGCTCTGGAAACACCATATATTTT | CASSFLSSGNTIYF
15 | TRBD1 | once | TRBJ1-5 | TRBV6-1 | TGTGCCAGCAGTAAACCGGGACAGGGATATCAGCCCCAGCATTTT | CASSKPGQGYQPQHF
14 | . | . | TRBJ1-1 | TRBV19 | TGTGCCAGTAGTACGGGCGCGAGGGGGACTGAAGCTTTCTTT | CASSTGARGTEAFF
13 | . | . | TRBJ2-3 | TRBV18 | TGTGCCAGCTCACCGGTAGACTCCGATACGCAGTATTTT | CASSPVDSDTQYF
11 | . | . | TRBJ1-1 | TRBV13 | TGTGCCAGCAGCTCGGGGGGTAGCGCTTTCTTT | CASSSGGSAFF
15 | TRBD1 | . | TRBJ2-3 | TRBV6-1 | TGTGCCAGCAGTGGCACAGGGGGCGCGACAGATACGCAGTATTTT | CASSGTGGATDTQYF